These 3 T cell receptor beta chains were sequenced from one sample in a study of spatial heterogeneity in lung cancer. TCRdb passed the 5' RACE reads through MiXCR, listing each CDR3 protein once. The table records 7,500 to 10,000 distinct CDR3 sequences, approximately 3.6% of them present only once. As for time point: blood taken at disease recurrence. Sequencing covered unsorted whole RNA taken from tumor, nontumor lung or frozen PBMC. The starting material was PBMCs, obtained at recurrence. All receptors derive from a female donor with early-stage non-small cell lung cancer.

The table lists this clonotype with many counts. A library made for alpha chains picked up this beta chain off target, so its size means little. This chain uses TRBV4-1 with TRBJ1-5, with TRBD1 as a possible D gene (6 bases). Trimming cost V 1 base and J 4 bases, with 14 bases left between them. Per germline, CDR1 MGHRA and CDR2 YSYEKL. The CDR3 spans 16 residues. Here the CDR3 reads CASSQVIQGKNQPQHF. CDR3 bases: TGCGCCAGCAGCCAAGTGATACAGGGTAAGAATCAGCCCCAGCATTTT.

Sample share makes this clonotype medium-sized. As an off-target read in a library built for alpha chains, this beta chain has a frequency of little significance. The chain couples TRBV3-1 to TRBJ1-1; D is ambiguous. The CDR3 sequence is 13 residues long. Germline V CDR1 and CDR2: LGHDT, YNNKEL (reference sequence). With 1 base removed from V and 11 bases from J, the gap between germline ends came to 14 bases. CDR3 amino acids: CASSQGAEATAFF. The CDR3 DNA follows: TGTGCCAGCAGCCAAGGGGCGGAGGCGACGGCTTTCTTT. The complete variable domain, with remaining parts taken from reference TRBV3-1 and TRBJ1-1, reads DTAVSQTPKYLVTQMGNDKSIKCEQNLGHDTMYWYKQDSKKFLKIMFSYNNKELIINETVPNRFSPKSPDKAHLNLHINSLELGDSAVYFCASSQGAEATAFFGQGTRLTVV.

This clonotype has more than one count but fewer than ten. This beta chain slipped into a library made for alpha chains as a stray read, so its size is not meaningful. The chain combines TRBV29-1 with TRBJ2-1, with D unclear. V lost 2 bases, J lost 0 bases, and 8 bases lay in between. Germline assignment: CDR1 SQVTM and CDR2 ANQGSEA. This CDR3 is built from 14 residues. In nucleotides, the CDR3 is TGCAGCGTTGAATCCCCTAGCTCCTACAATGAGCAGTTCTTC. Protein sequence: CSVESPSSYNEQFF.